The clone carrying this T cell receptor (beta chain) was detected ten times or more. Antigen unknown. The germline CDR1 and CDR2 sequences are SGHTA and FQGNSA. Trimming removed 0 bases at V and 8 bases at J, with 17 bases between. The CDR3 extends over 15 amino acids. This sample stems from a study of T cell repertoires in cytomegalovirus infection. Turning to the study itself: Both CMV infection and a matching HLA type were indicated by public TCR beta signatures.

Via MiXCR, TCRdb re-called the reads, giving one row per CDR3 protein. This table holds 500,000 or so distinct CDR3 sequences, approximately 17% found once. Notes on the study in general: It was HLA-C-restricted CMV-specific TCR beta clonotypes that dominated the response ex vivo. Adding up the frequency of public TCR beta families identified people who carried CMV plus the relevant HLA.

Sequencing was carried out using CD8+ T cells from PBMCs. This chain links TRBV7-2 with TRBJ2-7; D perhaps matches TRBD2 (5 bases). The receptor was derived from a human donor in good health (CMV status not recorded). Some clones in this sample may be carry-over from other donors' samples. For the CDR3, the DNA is TGTGCCAGCAGCTTAGCCAGGACTCATTACCTTCAGCAGTACTTC. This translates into CASSLARTHYLQQYF.